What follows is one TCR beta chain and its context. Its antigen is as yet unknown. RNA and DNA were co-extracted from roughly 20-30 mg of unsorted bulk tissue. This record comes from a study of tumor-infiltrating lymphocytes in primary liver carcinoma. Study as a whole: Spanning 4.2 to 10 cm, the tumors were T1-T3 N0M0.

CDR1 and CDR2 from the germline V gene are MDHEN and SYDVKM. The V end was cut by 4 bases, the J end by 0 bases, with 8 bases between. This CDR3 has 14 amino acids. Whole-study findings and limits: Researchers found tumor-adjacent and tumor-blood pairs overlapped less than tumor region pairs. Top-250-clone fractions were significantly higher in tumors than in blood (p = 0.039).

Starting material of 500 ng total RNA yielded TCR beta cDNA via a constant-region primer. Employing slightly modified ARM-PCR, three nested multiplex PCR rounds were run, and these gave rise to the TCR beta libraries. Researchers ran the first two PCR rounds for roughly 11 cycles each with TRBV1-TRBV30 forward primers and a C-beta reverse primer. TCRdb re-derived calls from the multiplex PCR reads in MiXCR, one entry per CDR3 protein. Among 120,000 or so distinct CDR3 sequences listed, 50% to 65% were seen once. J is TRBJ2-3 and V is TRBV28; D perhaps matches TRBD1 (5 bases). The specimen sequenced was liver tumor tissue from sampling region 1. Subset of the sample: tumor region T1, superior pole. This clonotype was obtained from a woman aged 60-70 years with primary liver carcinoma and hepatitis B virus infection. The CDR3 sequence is CASSSPGSTDTQYF. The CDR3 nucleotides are TGTGCCAGCAGTTCGCCAGGGAGCACAGATACGCAGTATTTT.